What follows describes a single T cell receptor beta chain. Antigen: not known. This PCR relied on a set of 60 Vbeta primers and 13 Jbeta primers. The assay was immunoSEQ multiplex PCR, and TCRdb's table has in-frame clones only and misses some. The sample contains around 98,000 clones, about two thirds of which appear only once. The sample belongs to a study of cytomegalovirus exposure and HLA in healthy donors. V shed 5 bases and J 7 bases; nucleotides not matched to a gene: 14. This CDR3 is 17 amino acids long. Germline V gene sequence: CDR1 SGHTA, CDR2 FQGNSA. Study-wide points: Previous analysis showed most TCR beta V segments were productive about 90% or about 30% of the time. Listed as cytomegalovirus-associated were approximately 160 TCR beta chains. Reportedly, HLA-A and HLA-B alleles of most subjects were accurately predicted from TCR beta. A later analysis showed TCR association rates differing by HLA locus, peaking at DRB1 and lowest at HLA-C.

This rearrangement joins TRBV7-2 to TRBJ1-5, with TRBD1 matching over 10 bases. This TCR came from a man aged 45-60 years in good health and CMV-seronegative. Input material: PBMCs. The CDR3 coding sequence is TGTGCCAGCAGCCCCCGGGACAGGGGAGGGTCAGGCCAGCCCCAGCATTTT. The encoded protein is CASSPRDRGGSGQPQHF.